The rows below give T cell receptor beta chains drawn from one sample of a study of read filtering for tumor transcriptome and immune sequencing. TCRdb analysed the reads with MiXCR anew, one entry per CDR3 protein. The profile shows tens of thousands of distinct CDR3 sequences, around 18% of them singletons. Sequenced input: a population of CD138-negative cells sorted from bone marrow. The receptors were sampled from a donor older than 35 with multiple myeloma. Each CDR3 is given with its conserved first and last residue. Each record gives: J gene, V gene, CDR3 protein.

TRBJ1-1 | TRBV2 | CASSEGDRRNTEAFF
TRBJ2-5 | TRBV20-1 | CSAAGTSGRRRETQYF
TRBJ2-1 | TRBV9 | CPSIARLAGGHNEQFF
TRBJ2-7 | TRBV20-1 | CSARPPGLAVFYEQYF
TRBJ2-7 | TRBV5-8 | CASSAWGGDTSSYEQYF
TRBJ2-3 | TRBV29-1 | CSVSEGGDTQYF
TRBJ2-2 | TRBV9 | CASSVIGSGGPNTGELFF
TRBJ1-5 | TRBV19 | CASSITSGGIDQPQHF
TRBJ2-7 | TRBV5-5 | CASSPGQGTSEQYF
TRBJ1-4 | TRBV5-1 | CASSLDGNQEEKLFF
TRBJ1-5 | TRBV7-8 | CASSSRGTGEKGNQPQHF
TRBJ1-6 | TRBV20-1 | CSAKAQGQLSPLHF
TRBJ2-3 | TRBV20-1 | CSPDRGGTDTQYF
TRBJ1-5 | TRBV6-1 | CASSDPGGVQPQHF
TRBJ2-7 | TRBV28 | CASSPDRFGEQYF
TRBJ1-5 | TRBV28 | CASSDGAVRNQPQHF
TRBJ2-3 | TRBV20-1 | CSARKLAGGASTDTQYF
TRBJ1-2 | TRBV6-1 | CASSLQGIYGYTF
TRBJ2-3 | TRBV18 | CASSLGPSSTDTQYF
TRBJ2-1 | TRBV5-4 | CASSSTSGNYNEQFF